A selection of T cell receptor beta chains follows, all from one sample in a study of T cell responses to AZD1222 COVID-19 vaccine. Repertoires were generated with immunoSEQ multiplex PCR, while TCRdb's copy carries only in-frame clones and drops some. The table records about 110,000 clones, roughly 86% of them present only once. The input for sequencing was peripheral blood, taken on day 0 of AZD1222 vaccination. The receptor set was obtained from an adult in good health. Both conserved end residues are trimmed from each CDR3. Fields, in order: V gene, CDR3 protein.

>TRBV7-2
ASSFPPYYYEQY
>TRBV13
ASSSLRSGEQY
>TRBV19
ASSSHQGENIQY
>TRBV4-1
ASSQGQGADTGELF
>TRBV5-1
ASRRTGTSNEKLF
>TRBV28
ASSLTGVNSPLH
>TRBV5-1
ASSFSGGGTEAF
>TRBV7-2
ASSLGAGYGQETQY
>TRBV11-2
ASSYGLDVLKKQF
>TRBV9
ASKSNYGYT
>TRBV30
AWGVVTGELF
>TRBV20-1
SARQSYGYT
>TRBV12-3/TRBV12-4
ASSLGWQPQH
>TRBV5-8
ASSLLTGGMDSPLH
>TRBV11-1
ASSPGEGFNQPQH
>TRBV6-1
ASSDVSGGRSDEQY
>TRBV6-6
ASSPWTSGGAFGSMVVHEQF
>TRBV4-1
ASSPDMYNEQF
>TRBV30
AWSVIRTGGELF
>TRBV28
ASSPSVGPIANTGELF
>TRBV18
ASSPPNGDTSYNEQF
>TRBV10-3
AISDGGGNQPQH
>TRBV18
ASSPAGAGLGYEQY
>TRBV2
ASRVRGAEETQY
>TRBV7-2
ASSLGGRMNTEAF
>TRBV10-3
AISGDRGMNTEAF
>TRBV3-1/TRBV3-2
ASSQGQGKGQPQH
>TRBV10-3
AISESGGQSRYEQY
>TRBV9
ASSVSETGRGETQY
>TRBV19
ASSIQAGGTDTQY
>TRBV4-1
ASSQAGQGIGYGYT
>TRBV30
AWSVRTGTPYEQY
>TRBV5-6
ASSPRQVPREKLF
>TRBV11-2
ASSPTGLHEAF
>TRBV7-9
ASSLRQLNTEAF
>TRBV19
ASMNQGGGQTQY
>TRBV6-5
ASSARQGREPQH
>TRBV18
ASSPQGFTDTQY
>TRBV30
AWSVSRGAGYGYT
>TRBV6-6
ASSQGLAGGEQY
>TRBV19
ASSIGEGYEQY
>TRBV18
ASSHGQRLSGNTIY